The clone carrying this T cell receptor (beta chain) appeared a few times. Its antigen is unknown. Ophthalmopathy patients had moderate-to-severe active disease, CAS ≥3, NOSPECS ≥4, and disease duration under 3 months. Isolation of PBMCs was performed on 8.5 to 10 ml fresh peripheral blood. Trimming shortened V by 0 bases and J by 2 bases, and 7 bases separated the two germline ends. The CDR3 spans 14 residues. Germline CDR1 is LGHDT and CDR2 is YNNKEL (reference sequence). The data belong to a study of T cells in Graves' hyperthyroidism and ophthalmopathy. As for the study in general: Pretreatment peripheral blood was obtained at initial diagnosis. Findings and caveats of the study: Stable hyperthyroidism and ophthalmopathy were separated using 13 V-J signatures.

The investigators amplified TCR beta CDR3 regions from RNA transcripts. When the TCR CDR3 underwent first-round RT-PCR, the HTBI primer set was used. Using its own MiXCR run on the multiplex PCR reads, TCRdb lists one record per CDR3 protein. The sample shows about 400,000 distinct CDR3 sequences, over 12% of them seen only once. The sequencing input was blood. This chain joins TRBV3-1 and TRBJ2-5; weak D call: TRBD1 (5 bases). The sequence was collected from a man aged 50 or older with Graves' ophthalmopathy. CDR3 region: CASSQEYRQETQYF. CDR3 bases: TGTGCCAGCAGCCAAGAGTACAGGCAAGAGACCCAGTACTTC.